These T cell receptor beta chains were read from a single sample in a study of shared clonotypes between healthy human individuals. Profiled with immunoSEQ multiplex PCR; TCRdb holds only in-frame clones, not every one. The sample has 2 million or so clones; just under 95% are singletons. Sequenced material: naive CD8+ T cells sorted from blood. These receptors all stem from a man younger than 35 in good health. Both conserved end residues are part of each CDR3. The order of the fields is V gene, clone size, J gene, D gene, CDR3 protein, CDR3 DNA. D genes are given only for firm matches. The size entry is marked missing in some rows and otherwise reads once, few, many or a size class.

V gene: TRBV19; clone size: -; J gene: TRBJ2-2; D gene: -; CDR3 protein: CASSIVVDGELFF; CDR3 DNA: TGTGCCAGTAGTATTGTTGTGGACGGGGAGCTGTTTTTT
V gene: TRBV5-1; clone size: -; J gene: TRBJ2-1; D gene: -; CDR3 protein: CASSSSWWEYNEQFF; CDR3 DNA: TGCGCCAGCAGCTCCTCTTGGTGGGAGTACAATGAGCAGTTCTTC
V gene: TRBV6-1; clone size: -; J gene: TRBJ1-3; D gene: -; CDR3 protein: CASSAGDGNTIYF; CDR3 DNA: TGTGCCAGCAGTGCGGGGGATGGAAACACCATATATTTT
V gene: TRBV7-9; clone size: -; J gene: TRBJ1-1; D gene: -; CDR3 protein: CASSSSGVLSTEAFF; CDR3 DNA: TGTGCCAGCAGCTCCTCAGGAGTTCTCAGCACTGAAGCTTTCTTT
V gene: TRBV9; clone size: -; J gene: TRBJ1-1; D gene: TRBD1; CDR3 protein: CASSGSRQGDTEAFF; CDR3 DNA: TGTGCCAGCAGCGGGTCAAGACAGGGGGACACTGAAGCTTTCTTT
V gene: TRBV29-1; clone size: -; J gene: TRBJ2-5; D gene: TRBD1; CDR3 protein: CSVRQGVQETQYF; CDR3 DNA: TGCAGCGTTCGACAGGGGGTCCAAGAGACCCAGTACTTC
V gene: TRBV4-2; clone size: once; J gene: TRBJ1-6; D gene: -; CDR3 protein: CASSQPPTGPNSPLHF; CDR3 DNA: TGTGCCAGCAGCCAACCCCCGACAGGTCCTAATTCACCCCTCCACTTT
V gene: TRBV10-2; clone size: -; J gene: TRBJ1-1; D gene: TRBD1; CDR3 protein: CASKPTGGTEAFF; CDR3 DNA: TGCGCCAGCAAACCAACAGGGGGTACTGAAGCTTTCTTT
V gene: TRBV5-6; clone size: -; J gene: TRBJ2-7; D gene: TRBD1; CDR3 protein: CASSAAGQGAYEQYF; CDR3 DNA: TGTGCCAGCAGCGCAGCCGGACAGGGCGCCTACGAGCAGTACTTC
V gene: TRBV5-6; clone size: once; J gene: TRBJ2-2; D gene: TRBD2; CDR3 protein: CASSLGLAGGYGELFF; CDR3 DNA: TGTGCCAGCAGCCTCGGGCTAGCGGGAGGCTATGGGGAGCTGTTTTTT
V gene: TRBV4-1; clone size: -; J gene: TRBJ1-3; D gene: -; CDR3 protein: CASSPGPSSGNTIYF; CDR3 DNA: TGCGCCAGCAGCCCAGGCCCGAGCTCTGGAAACACCATATATTTT
V gene: TRBV9; clone size: -; J gene: TRBJ2-7; D gene: TRBD1; CDR3 protein: CASSMSLDRGYEQYF; CDR3 DNA: TGTGCCAGCAGCATGAGTCTGGACAGGGGGTACGAGCAGTACTTC
V gene: TRBV11-3; clone size: -; J gene: TRBJ2-7; D gene: -; CDR3 protein: CASSSPYF; CDR3 DNA: TGTGCCAGCAGCTCCCCTTACTTC
V gene: TRBV7-9; clone size: -; J gene: TRBJ2-7; D gene: -; CDR3 protein: CASDGGNPYEQYF; CDR3 DNA: TGTGCCAGCGATGGGGGAAACCCTTACGAGCAGTACTTC
V gene: TRBV28; clone size: -; J gene: TRBJ1-4; D gene: -; CDR3 protein: CASSFRLLNEKLFF; CDR3 DNA: TGTGCCAGCAGTTTTCGGCTTTTGAATGAAAAACTGTTTTTT
V gene: TRBV5-3; clone size: -; J gene: TRBJ2-1; D gene: TRBD2; CDR3 protein: CARKDSGGNEQFF; CDR3 DNA: TGTGCCAGAAAGGATAGCGGGGGCAATGAGCAGTTCTTC
V gene: TRBV29-1; clone size: -; J gene: TRBJ1-2; D gene: -; CDR3 protein: CSVDAQDYYGYTF; CDR3 DNA: TGCAGCGTTGACGCCCAGGATTACTATGGCTACACCTTC
V gene: TRBV6-6; clone size: -; J gene: TRBJ1-1; D gene: -; CDR3 protein: CASSYREGTEAFF; CDR3 DNA: TGTGCCAGCAGCTACAGGGAGGGCACTGAAGCTTTCTTT
V gene: TRBV13; clone size: -; J gene: TRBJ2-7; D gene: -; CDR3 protein: CASSLEGLEYEQYF; CDR3 DNA: TGTGCCAGCAGCTTAGAAGGGTTAGAATACGAGCAGTACTTC
V gene: TRBV6-5; clone size: few; J gene: TRBJ2-1; D gene: -; CDR3 protein: CASSYSDEQFF; CDR3 DNA: TGTGCCAGCAGTTACAGCGATGAGCAGTTCTTC